Listed below are T cell receptor beta chains from one sample, sequenced in a study of Graves' ophthalmopathy and Graves' hyperthyroidism. TCRdb ran MiXCR on the multiplex PCR reads and lists one entry per CDR3 protein. The repertoire holds around 1,000,000 distinct CDR3 sequences, roughly two fifths seen once, with 11% in the top ten. Sequencing input: peripheral blood or thyroid tissue (not recorded which). All receptors derive from an adult man with Graves' hyperthyroidism. Both conserved end residues are part of each CDR3. The D gene is left open where the match is weak. Size values are once, few and many counts, or a class for expanded clones, and some rows have none.

d_gene	j_gene	abundance	len	v_gene	CDR3nt	CDR3aa
TRBD1	TRBJ2-6	.	15	TRBV25-1	TGTGCCAGCAGAACAACAGGACAGGGGGCCTACGTCCTGACTTTC	CASRTTGQGAYVLTF
.	TRBJ1-2	.	12	TRBV6-5	TGTGCCAGCAGTCCGTCTACGAGGGGCTACACCTTC	CASSPSTRGYTF
TRBD2	TRBJ2-2	many	15	TRBV15	TGTGCCACCAGCAGAACCGGCGGGGGAACCGGGGAGCTGTTTTTT	CATSRTGGGTGELFF
.	TRBJ1-1	.	14	TRBV4-2	TGTGCCAGCAGCCAAACCACAGAAAACACTGAAGCTTTCTTT	CASSQTTENTEAFF
.	TRBJ2-7	few	16	TRBV20-1	TGCAGTGCTAGAGACGGGACCACCAGGGGCCCCTACGAGCAGTACTTC	CSARDGTTRGPYEQYF
.	TRBJ2-5	many	13	TRBV7-2	TGTGCCAGCAGCTTAGGGGAGTCGGAGACCCAGTACTTC	CASSLGESETQYF
.	TRBJ1-2	many	15	TRBV29-1	TGCAGCGTTGAAGATCCGGGCCCAGCTAACTATGGCTACACCTTC	CSVEDPGPANYGYTF
.	TRBJ1-2	many	12	TRBV5-1	TGCGCCAGCAGCACCGGACAAGCCCCGGGTTTCTTC	CASSTGQAPGFF
TRBD1	TRBJ2-2	.	15	TRBV2	TGTGCCAGCAGTGCCGGGACAGGCGTCGCCGGGGAGCTGTTTTTT	CASSAGTGVAGELFF
.	TRBJ2-7	many	13	TRBV15	TGTGCCACCAGCAGAGTCAATTTTCTGGAGCAGTACTTC	CATSRVNFLEQYF
.	TRBJ1-2	many	14	TRBV7-2	TGTGCCAGCAGCTCTGGACGGCTTAACTATGGCTACACCTTC	CASSSGRLNYGYTF
TRBD2	TRBJ2-7	.	13	TRBV2	TGTGCCGACGGACTAGCGGGAGCCTACGAGCAGTACTTC	CADGLAGAYEQYF
TRBD1	TRBJ1-2	.	14	TRBV19	TGTGCCAGTAGCCACTCGACAGGGTACTATGGCTACACCTTC	CASSHSTGYYGYTF
.	TRBJ1-1	few	14	TRBV5-8	TGTGCCAGCAGCTTGGAGATGACAGGCTCTGAAGCTTTCTTT	CASSLEMTGSEAFF
.	TRBJ1-2	.	14	TRBV4-1	TGCGCCAGCAGCCAAGTGGGACGGGTGGGGGGCTACACCTTC	CASSQVGRVGGYTF
.	TRBJ2-3	.	15	TRBV29-1	TGCAGCGTTGAGGGGATGCGGGGATACACAGATACGCAGTATTTT	CSVEGMRGYTDTQYF
.	TRBJ1-1	many	15	TRBV5-1	TGCGCCAGCAGCACTGCCGGGGCATCGAACACTGAAGCTTTCTTT	CASSTAGASNTEAFF
.	TRBJ2-3	.	14	TRBV29-1	TGCAGTGCTGTCAGCGGAGCGAGCACAGATACGCAGTATTTT	CSAVSGASTDTQYF
.	TRBJ2-5	.	12	TRBV20-1	TGCAGTGCCAATAGAGGGCTAGAGACCCAGTACTTC	CSANRGLETQYF
.	TRBJ2-5	many	13	TRBV13	TGTGCCAGCAGCTTACCCGGGGGCTCGGCCCAGTACTTC	CASSLPGGSAQYF
TRBD1	TRBJ1-2	.	12	TRBV20-1	TGCAGTTACTCGACAGGGGGTCATGGCTACACCTTC	CSYSTGGHGYTF
TRBD2	TRBJ2-7	.	17	TRBV4-3	TGCGCCAGCAGCCTTCATGCCGCTAGCGGGGGAGCTTACGAGCAGTACTTC	CASSLHAASGGAYEQYF
TRBD2	TRBJ2-5	many	16	TRBV20-1	TGCAGTGCTAGTAGACTAGCGGGCGCATCCGGGGAGACCCAGTACTTC	CSASRLAGASGETQYF
.	TRBJ1-5	few	14	TRBV2	TGTGCCAGCAGATACAGGGATGTGGGTCAGCCCCAGCATTTT	CASRYRDVGQPQHF